This passage covers 27 T cell receptor beta chains from one sample sequenced in a study of blood T cell repertoires in COVID-19. Profiled with immunoSEQ multiplex PCR; TCRdb holds only in-frame clones, not every one. Here the sample spans 200,000 to 250,000 clones, approximately 86% being singletons. Sequencing used PBMCs or T cells enriched from blood (not recorded which). These receptors were taken from a middle-aged woman with acute COVID-19.

Details on this clone: A junction boundary mismatches the germline segment, possibly from a read error. The chain uses TRBV29-1 and TRBJ2-5; D perhaps matches TRBD1 (5 bases). CDR1 is SQVTM and CDR2 is ANQGSEA in the germline V gene. The CDR3 is 13 residues long. CDR3 in amino acids: CSVEDSPQETQYF. The DNA of the CDR3 is TGCAGCGTGGAAGACAGTCCACAAGAGACCCAGTACTTC.

The CDR3 sequence is CSVRTVLTDTQYF. CDR3 in DNA: TGCAGCGTAAGGACTGTGCTCACAGATACGCAGTATTTT. The chain carries TRBV29-1 and TRBJ2-3; D is perhaps TRBD2 (5 bases). The CDR3 loop spans 13 amino acids. Between the trimmed V and J ends, which lost 6 bases and 2 bases, there was a span of 12 bases. Per the germline V gene, CDR1 is SQVTM and CDR2 is ANQGSEA.

The rearrangement joins TRBV19 to TRBJ2-3, with D possibly TRBD1 on 7 matching bases. Trimming cost V 4 bases and J 3 bases, with 26 bases left between them. Germline V gene sequence: CDR1 LNHDA, CDR2 SQIVND (reference sequence). This CDR3 spans 19 amino acids. The CDR3 is CASSTPLTRGRQGTDTQYF. The CDR3 nucleotides read TGTGCCAGTAGTACACCCTTGACTAGAGGGAGACAGGGTACAGATACGCAGTATTTT.

The chain employs TRBV4-3 and TRBJ2-3; the match to TRBD2 covers 12 bases. The CDR3 is 15 amino acids. Germline values: CDR1 LGHNA, CDR2 YSLEER. Trimming took 5 bases from V and 6 from J; bases not matched to a gene: 6. Written as DNA, the CDR3 is TGCGCCAGCAGCTTACTAGCGGGAGGTGCTGATACGCAGTATTTT. Its protein product is CASSLLAGGADTQYF.

This clone has a handful of counts. V is TRBV6-5 and J is TRBJ1-5; unclear D gene. V was cut by 7 bases and J by 0 bases, with 13 bases left in between. CDR1 is MNHEY and CDR2 is SVGAGI in the germline V gene. This CDR3 has 15 residues. The DNA of the CDR3 is TGTGCCAGCAACTTGGGGAGGGATAGCAATCAGCCCCAGCATTTT. Translating gives CASNLGRDSNQPQHF.

A remark on this clone: A junction boundary mismatches the germline segment, possibly from a read error. This rearrangement joins TRBV7-3 to TRBJ2-2; TRBD2 is a possible D gene (6 bases). The CDR3 totals 17 residues. Germline V lookup: CDR1 SGHTA, CDR2 FQGTGA. Here the CDR3 reads CASILRGAGPPPGELFF. The DNA for the CDR3 is TGTGCCAGCATCTTAAGGGGAGCGGGCCCCCCGCCCGGGGAGCTGTTTTTT.

The V call is TRBV18, the J call TRBJ1-2, with D perhaps TRBD1 (5 bases). V lost 2 bases to trimming and J lost 3 bases, with 10 bases between them. CDR3 length equals 14 residues. CDR1 is KGHSH, CDR2 LQKENI, per germline. The DNA of the CDR3 is TGTGCCAGCTCACCAATTCCGGGGGACTATGGCTACACCTTC. Protein: CASSPIPGDYGYTF.

V gene TRBV29-1 combines with J gene TRBJ2-2, with 9 bases matching TRBD2. CDR3 length equals 14 residues. V dropped 7 bases and J dropped 3; count of bases not matched to a gene: 6. The germline V gene encodes CDR1 SQVTM and CDR2 ANQGSEA. CDR3 sequence (DNA): TGCAGCGCCGGACAGCGGGAGGACACCGGGGAGCTGTTTTTT. Its translation: CSAGQREDTGELFF.

Here the CDR3 DNA reads TGTGCCAGCAGACAACAGGGGAAGAATTCACCCCTCCACTTT. Translated: CASRQQGKNSPLHF. This chain connects TRBV27 to TRBJ1-6, with 7 bases lining up with TRBD1. The CDR3 contains 14 residues. Germline CDR1 and CDR2: MNHEY and SMNVEV (reference sequence). Trimming removed 6 bases from V and 7 bases from J; junction bases left unmatched: 6.

This chain links TRBV28 with TRBJ1-1; D remains unclear. CDR3 size: 14 residues. Germline V gene lookup returns CDR1 MDHEN and CDR2 SYDVKM. Trimming stripped 8 bases from V and 4 bases from J, with 17 bases between. This CDR3 is CASRLEIGITEAFF. As DNA, the CDR3 is TGTGCCAGCCGACTGGAGATTGGCATCACTGAAGCTTTCTTT.

The chain couples TRBV29-1 to TRBJ2-5; possible D gene TRBD1, 5 bases. This CDR3 region has 12 residues. Germline V gene lookup returns CDR1 SQVTM and CDR2 ANQGSEA. V gave up 5 bases and J gave up 2 bases, with 9 bases separating them. This CDR3 reads CSVYRRQETQYF. The CDR3 DNA sequence: TGCAGCGTTTACAGGCGGCAAGAGACCCAGTACTTC.

The chain recombines TRBV6-5 with TRBJ1-2, with TRBD1 matching 9 bases. The length of the CDR3 is 15 residues. Germline values: CDR1 MNHEY, CDR2 SVGAGI. Unmatched junction bases numbered 13, after V lost 6 bases and J lost 8 bases. The CDR3 reads CASSTEQQGARGYTF. CDR3 coding DNA: TGTGCCAGCAGCACAGAACAACAGGGGGCCAGAGGCTACACCTTC.

The chain recombines TRBV11-2 with TRBJ2-7, with TRBD2 matching over 10 bases. V was clipped by 3 bases and J by 2 bases; unmatched bases: 1. Germline V CDR1 and CDR2: SGHAT, FQNNGV. The CDR3 is 14 residues long. The CDR3 spells CASSFTSGAYEQYF. The CDR3 region has the DNA TGTGCCAGCAGCTTTACTAGCGGGGCCTACGAGCAGTACTTC.

The chain couples TRBV4-1 to TRBJ2-5; D is undetermined. This CDR3 is built from 12 residues. V was clipped by 0 bases and J by 10 bases, with 9 bases between them. Germline V gives CDR1 MGHRA, CDR2 YSYEKL. CDR3 loop: CASSQEGASQYF. The CDR3 DNA sequence: TGCGCCAGCAGCCAAGAAGGAGCTAGCCAGTACTTC.

The J gene is TRBJ1-5, the V gene TRBV2, with 7 bases aligning to TRBD1. Germline lookup yields CDR1 SNHLY and CDR2 FYNNEI. The CDR3 has 13 residues. V gave up 7 bases and J gave up 6 bases; unmatched junction bases: 6. CDR3 residues: CASTREGAQPQHF. The CDR3 DNA follows: TGTGCCAGCACCCGAGAGGGGGCTCAGCCCCAGCATTTT.

The chain joins TRBV9 to TRBJ1-3, with unresolved D. V was shortened by 4 bases and J by 6 bases, with 8 bases between the two germline ends. Per the germline V gene, CDR1 is SGDLS and CDR2 is YYNGEE. The CDR3 has 12 residues. CDR3 sequence (DNA): TGTGCCAGCAGCCCTCCCTCAAACACCATATATTTT. As protein: CASSPPSNTIYF. Full variable domain (outside the CDR3, taken from reference TRBV9 and TRBJ1-3): DSGVTQTPKHLITATGQRVTLRCSPRSGDLSVYWYQQSLDQGLQFLIQYYNGEERAKGNILERFSAQQFPDLHSELNLSSLELGDSALYFCASSPPSNTIYFGEGSWLTVV.

V and J are TRBV6-1 and TRBJ2-7; D is ambiguous. The CDR3 has 14 amino acids. The V gene's germline CDR1 is MNHNS and CDR2 SASEGT. V dropped 3 bases and J dropped 3 bases, with 12 bases sitting between them. The CDR3 sequence: CASSEVYGDYEQYF. CDR3 nucleotide sequence: TGTGCCAGCAGTGAGGTTTACGGAGACTACGAGCAGTACTTC.

The chain couples TRBV6-5 to TRBJ2-7; the D gene is possibly TRBD2 (6 bases). The length of the CDR3 is 15 residues. Germline V gene sequence: CDR1 MNHEY, CDR2 SVGAGI. The V gene lost 0 bases and the J gene lost 3 bases, with 12 bases spanning the gap. The CDR3 is CASSYSGGRNYEQYF. The CDR3 DNA sequence: TGTGCCAGCAGTTACTCTGGAGGGAGGAACTACGAGCAGTACTTC.

This chain links TRBV19 with TRBJ2-5; TRBD2 agrees at 7 bases. CDR3 length: 13 residues. V shed 1 base, J shed 4 bases, and the junction held 0 bases outside the gene matches. Germline V lookup: CDR1 LNHDA, CDR2 SQIVND (reference sequence). CDR3: CASSIGGGETQYF. For the CDR3, the DNA is TGTGCCAGTAGTATAGGGGGGGGAGAGACCCAGTACTTC.

A note on this clone: The same CDR3 can be traced to other DNA sequences in this sample. This chain uses TRBV11-2 with TRBJ2-7, with TRBD2 identical over 8 bases. Germline V lookup: CDR1 SGHAT, CDR2 FQNNGV. With 3 bases clipped from V and 4 bases from J, the junction kept 5 bases outside the gene matches. This CDR3 has 14 amino acids. CDR3 bases: TGTGCCAGCAGCTTCAACAGCGGGAGTTACGAGCAGTACTTC. Its translation is CASSFNSGSYEQYF.

The CDR3 spells CASSRSGTDTGELFF. Written as DNA, the CDR3 is TGTGCCAGCAGCCGCTCCGGGACAGACACCGGGGAGCTGTTTTTT. The chain uses TRBV3-1 (or the pseudogene TRBV3-2) and TRBJ2-2; TRBD1 matches 7 bases. This CDR3 has 15 residues. The V gene end was trimmed by 4 bases and the J gene end by 3 bases; junction bases not matched to a gene: 5. Germline V gene lookup returns CDR1 LGHDT and CDR2 YNNKEL (reference sequence).

The rearrangement links TRBV6-5 to TRBJ1-1; tentatively, D is TRBD1 (6 bases). Germline V gives CDR1 MNHEY, CDR2 SVGAGI. V was cut by 6 bases and J by 5 bases, with 16 bases left in between. The CDR3 contains 14 residues. CDR3 loop: CASRRQSQGTEAFF. The CDR3, as DNA: TGTGCCAGCAGGAGACAGAGCCAGGGGACTGAAGCTTTCTTT.

The CDR3 DNA is TGTGCCAGCAGCCCCGCGACAGGGTTGGGAACCGGGGAGCTGTTTTTT. Its protein is CASSPATGLGTGELFF. The chain employs TRBV28 and TRBJ2-2; 7 bases map to TRBD1. The CDR3 is made up of 16 amino acids. V trimming: 6 bases; J trimming: 5 bases; junction bases outside the gene matches: 12. The germline V gene has CDR1 MDHEN and CDR2 SYDVKM.

V gene TRBV10-2 combines with J gene TRBJ2-5; 7 nucleotides line up with TRBD1. This CDR3 spans 15 amino acids. CDR1 and CDR2 (germline): WSHSY, SAAADI. Trimming at V came to 0 bases and at J to 2 bases, leaving 3 bases not matched to a gene. CDR3 sequence reads: CASSESTRGQETQYF. For the CDR3, the DNA is TGCGCCAGCAGTGAGTCGACCAGGGGGCAAGAGACCCAGTACTTC.

V and J are TRBV7-9 and TRBJ2-2; 9 nucleotides line up with TRBD1. CDR3 length equals 17 residues. CDR1 is SEHNR and CDR2 is FQNEAQ in the germline V gene (reference sequence). J gave up 1 base and V 5 bases, and 8 bases lay outside the gene matches. The CDR3 is CASSDPPGQGNTGELFF. CDR3 nucleotides: TGTGCCAGCAGCGATCCCCCGGGACAGGGGAACACCGGGGAGCTGTTTTTT.

The V call is TRBV15, the J call TRBJ2-1; 13 bases are shared with TRBD2. Germline V gene sequence: CDR1 LNHNV, CDR2 YYDKDF (reference sequence). Losses at the gene ends were 2 bases for V and 7 bases for J; bases not matched to a gene: 5. CDR3 size: 16 residues. Written as DNA, the CDR3 is TGTGCCACCAGCAGATCCCGGACTAGCGGGAGTAATGAGCAGTTCTTC. Translated, it gives CATSRSRTSGSNEQFF. The full variable domain, its missing parts supplied by reference TRBV15 and TRBJ2-1, is DAMVIQNPRYQVTQFGKPVTLSCSQTLNHNVMYWYQQKSSQAPKLLFHYYDKDFNNEADTPDNFQSRRPNTSFCFLDIRSPGLGDTAMYLCATSRSRTSGSNEQFFGPGTRLTVL.

This clone was recorded once. The V and J genes are TRBV29-1 and TRBJ2-7, with D perhaps matching TRBD2 (5 bases). Germline values: CDR1 SQVTM, CDR2 ANQGSEA. V was clipped by 3 bases and J by 1 base, with 7 bases between them. The CDR3 covers 12 residues. The CDR3 coding sequence is TGCAGCGTTGACACGGGGTCCTACGAGCAGTACTTC. The encoded protein is CSVDTGSYEQYF.